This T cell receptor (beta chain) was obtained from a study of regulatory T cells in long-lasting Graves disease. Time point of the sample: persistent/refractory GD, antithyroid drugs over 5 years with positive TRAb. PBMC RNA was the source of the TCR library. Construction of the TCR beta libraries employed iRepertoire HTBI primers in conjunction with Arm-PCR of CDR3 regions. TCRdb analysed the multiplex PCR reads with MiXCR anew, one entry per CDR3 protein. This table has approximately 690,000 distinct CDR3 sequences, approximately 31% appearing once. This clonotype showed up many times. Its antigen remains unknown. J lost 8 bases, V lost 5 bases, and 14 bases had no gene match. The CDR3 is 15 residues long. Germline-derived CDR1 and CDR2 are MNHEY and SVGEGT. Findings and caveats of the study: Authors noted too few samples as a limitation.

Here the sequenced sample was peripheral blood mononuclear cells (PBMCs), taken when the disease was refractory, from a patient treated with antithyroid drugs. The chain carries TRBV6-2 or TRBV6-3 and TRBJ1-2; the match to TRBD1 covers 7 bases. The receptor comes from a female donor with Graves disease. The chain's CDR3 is CASSEITGDRRGYTF. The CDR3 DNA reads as TGTGCCAGCAGTGAAATCACGGGGGACAGACGGGGCTACACCTTC.